This T cell receptor beta chain was captured in a study of blood T cell repertoires in COVID-19. On the study more broadly: T cells, B-cell-depleted T cells, or PBMCs provided the cDNA or gDNA that served as material.

Here immunoSEQ multiplex PCR was the method, and the copy in TCRdb shows in-frame clones only, minus some. Of about 84,000 clones in the sample, less than 85% were seen once. CDR3 length: 17 amino acids. V was pared by 6 bases and J by 6 bases, with 12 bases of the junction left unmatched. Looked up from germline, CDR1 is LNHDA and CDR2 is SQIVND (reference sequence). This clonotype originated in a man between 70 and 80 years old with acute or convalescent COVID-19. The specimen sequenced was peripheral blood. The chain recombines TRBV19 with TRBJ2-4, with 12 bases fitting TRBD1. The CDR3 nucleotides are TGTGCCAGTAGACCCGGGACAGGGGGCACAATGAGAAACATTCAGTACTTC. Amino acid sequence: CASRPGTGGTMRNIQYF.